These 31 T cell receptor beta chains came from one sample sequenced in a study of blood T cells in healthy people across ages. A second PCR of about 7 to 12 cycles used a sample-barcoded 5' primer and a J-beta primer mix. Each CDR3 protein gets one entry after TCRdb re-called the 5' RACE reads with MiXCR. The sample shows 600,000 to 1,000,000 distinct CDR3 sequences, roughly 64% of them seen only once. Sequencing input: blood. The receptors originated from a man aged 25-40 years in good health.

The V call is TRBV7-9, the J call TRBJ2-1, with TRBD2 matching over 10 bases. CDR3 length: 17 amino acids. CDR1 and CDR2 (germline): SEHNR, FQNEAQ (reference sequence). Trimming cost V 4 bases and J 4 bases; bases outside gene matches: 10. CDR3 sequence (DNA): TGTGCCAGCAGCTCTAAAAGGACTAGCGGAAATTACAATGAGCAGTTCTTC. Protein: CASSSKRTSGNYNEQFF. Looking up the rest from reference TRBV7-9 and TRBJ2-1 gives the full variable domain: DTGVSQNPRHKITKRGQNVTFRCDPISEHNRLYWYRQTLGQGPEFLTYFQNEAQLEKSRLLSDRFSAERPKGSFSTLEIQRTEQGDSAMYLCASSSKRTSGNYNEQFFGPGTRLTVL.

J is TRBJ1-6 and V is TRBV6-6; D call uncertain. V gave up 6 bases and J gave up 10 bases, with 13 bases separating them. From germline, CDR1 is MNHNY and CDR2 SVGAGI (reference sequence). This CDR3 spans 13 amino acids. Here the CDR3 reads CASRVGIKSPLHF. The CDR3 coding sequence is TGTGCCAGCAGGGTAGGGATTAAGTCACCCCTCCACTTT.

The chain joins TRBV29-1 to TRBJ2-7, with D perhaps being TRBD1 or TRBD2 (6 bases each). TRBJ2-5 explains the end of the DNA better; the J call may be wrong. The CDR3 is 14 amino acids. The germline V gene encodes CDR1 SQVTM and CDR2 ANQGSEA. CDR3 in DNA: TGCAGCATACCTAGGGGGGCAGGGACAGAGACCCAGTACTTC. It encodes CSIPRGAGTETQYF.

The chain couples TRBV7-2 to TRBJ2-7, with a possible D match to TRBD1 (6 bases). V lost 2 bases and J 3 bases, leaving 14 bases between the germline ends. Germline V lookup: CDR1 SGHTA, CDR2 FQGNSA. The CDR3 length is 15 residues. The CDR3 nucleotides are TGTGCCAGCAGCTTACAGGGGCAGGGGCTCTACGAGCAGTACTTC. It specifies CASSLQGQGLYEQYF. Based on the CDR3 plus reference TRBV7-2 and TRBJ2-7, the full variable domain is GAGVSQSPSNKVTEKGKDVELRCDPISGHTALYWYRQSLGQGLEFLIYFQGNSAPDKSGLPSDRFSAERTGGSVSTLTIQRTQQEDSAVYLCASSLQGQGLYEQYFGPGTRLTVT.

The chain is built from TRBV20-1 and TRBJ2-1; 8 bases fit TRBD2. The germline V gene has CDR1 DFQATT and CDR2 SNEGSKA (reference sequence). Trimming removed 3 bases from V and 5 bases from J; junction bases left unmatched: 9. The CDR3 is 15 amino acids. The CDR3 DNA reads TGCAGTGCTAGTATGCTGATTAGCGGGAACAATGAGCAGTTCTTC. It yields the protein CSASMLISGNNEQFF.

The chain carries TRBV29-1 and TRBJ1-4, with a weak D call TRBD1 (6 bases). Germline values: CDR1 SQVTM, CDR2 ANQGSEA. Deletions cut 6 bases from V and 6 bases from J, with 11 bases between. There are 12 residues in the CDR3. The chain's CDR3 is CSVQGRDEKLFF. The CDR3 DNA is TGCAGCGTCCAGGGGAGGGATGAAAAACTGTTTTTT.

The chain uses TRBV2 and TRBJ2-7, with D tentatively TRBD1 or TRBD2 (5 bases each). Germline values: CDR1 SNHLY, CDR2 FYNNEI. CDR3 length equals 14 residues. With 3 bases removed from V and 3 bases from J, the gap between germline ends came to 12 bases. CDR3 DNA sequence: TGTGCCAGCAGTGACCCGGGACCTCTCTACGAGCAGTACTTC. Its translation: CASSDPGPLYEQYF.

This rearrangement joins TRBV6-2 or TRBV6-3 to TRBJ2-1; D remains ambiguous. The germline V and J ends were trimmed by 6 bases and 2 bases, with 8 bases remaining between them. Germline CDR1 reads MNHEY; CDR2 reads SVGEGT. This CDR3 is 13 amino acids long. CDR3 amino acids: CASRESTYNEQFF. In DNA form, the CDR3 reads TGTGCCAGCAGGGAGTCGACCTACAATGAGCAGTTCTTC.

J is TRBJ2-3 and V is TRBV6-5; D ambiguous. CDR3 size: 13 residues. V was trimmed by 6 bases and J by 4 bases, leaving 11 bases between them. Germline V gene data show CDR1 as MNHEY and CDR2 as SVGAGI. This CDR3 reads CASRTAVPDTQYF. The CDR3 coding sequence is TGTGCCAGCAGAACCGCCGTACCAGATACGCAGTATTTT.

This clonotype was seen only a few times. CDR3 nucleotide sequence: TGTGCCAGCACCCATGGACTAGCGGGATGGGGCTTGGAGTACTTC. Its translation is CASTHGLAGWGLEYF. The gene calls are TRBV28 and TRBJ2-5; 12 nucleotides match TRBD2. This CDR3 contains 15 residues. Germline values: CDR1 MDHEN, CDR2 SYDVKM. V lost 7 bases to trimming and J lost 12 bases; unmatched junction nucleotides: 15.

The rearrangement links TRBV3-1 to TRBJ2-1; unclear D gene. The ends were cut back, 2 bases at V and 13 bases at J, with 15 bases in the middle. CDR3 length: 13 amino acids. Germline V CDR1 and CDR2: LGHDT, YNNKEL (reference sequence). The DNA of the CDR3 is TGTGCCAGCAGCCAAACCAGAAAAGAGACCCAGTTCTTC. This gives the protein CASSQTRKETQFF.

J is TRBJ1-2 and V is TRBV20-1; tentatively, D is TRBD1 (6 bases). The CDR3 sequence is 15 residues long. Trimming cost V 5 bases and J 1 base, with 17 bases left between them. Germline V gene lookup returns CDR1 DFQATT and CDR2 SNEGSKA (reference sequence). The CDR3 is CSAPPGAGDNYGYTF. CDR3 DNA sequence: TGCAGTGCTCCTCCTGGGGCAGGGGATAACTATGGCTACACCTTC.

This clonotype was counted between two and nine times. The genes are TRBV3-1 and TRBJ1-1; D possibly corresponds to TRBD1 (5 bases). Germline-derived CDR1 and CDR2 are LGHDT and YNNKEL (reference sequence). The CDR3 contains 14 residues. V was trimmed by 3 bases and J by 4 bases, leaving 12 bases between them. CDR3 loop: CASSQGMRGTEAFF. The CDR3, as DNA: TGTGCCAGCAGCCAGGGAATGAGGGGCACTGAAGCTTTCTTT.

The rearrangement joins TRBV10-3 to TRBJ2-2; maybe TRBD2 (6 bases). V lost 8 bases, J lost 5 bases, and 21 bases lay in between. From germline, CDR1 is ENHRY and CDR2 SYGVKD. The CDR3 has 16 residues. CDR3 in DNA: TGTGCCATCTGCCCGGTTGAACGGGAGTGGACCGGGGAGCTGTTTTTT. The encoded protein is CAICPVEREWTGELFF.

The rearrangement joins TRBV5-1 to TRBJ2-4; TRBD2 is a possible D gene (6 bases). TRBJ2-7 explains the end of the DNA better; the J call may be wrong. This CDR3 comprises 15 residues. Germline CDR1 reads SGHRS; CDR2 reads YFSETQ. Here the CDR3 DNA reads TGCGCCAGCAGACACACGGGAGTCAGCCCCTCCGAGCAGTACTTC. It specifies CASRHTGVSPSEQYF.

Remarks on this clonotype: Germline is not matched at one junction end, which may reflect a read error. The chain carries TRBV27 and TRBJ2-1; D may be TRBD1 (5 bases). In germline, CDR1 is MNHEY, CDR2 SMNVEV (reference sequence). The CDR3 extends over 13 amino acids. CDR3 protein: CAGSQGTYNEQFF. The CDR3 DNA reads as TGTGCCGGCAGCCAGGGAACCTACAATGAGCAGTTCTTC.

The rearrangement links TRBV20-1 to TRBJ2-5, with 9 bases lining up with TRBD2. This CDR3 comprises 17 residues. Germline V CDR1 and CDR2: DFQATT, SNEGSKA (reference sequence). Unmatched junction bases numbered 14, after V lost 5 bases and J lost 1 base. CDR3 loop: CSALHTISSGTQETQYF. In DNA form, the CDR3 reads TGCAGTGCTCTCCATACAATTTCTAGCGGGACCCAAGAGACCCAGTACTTC.

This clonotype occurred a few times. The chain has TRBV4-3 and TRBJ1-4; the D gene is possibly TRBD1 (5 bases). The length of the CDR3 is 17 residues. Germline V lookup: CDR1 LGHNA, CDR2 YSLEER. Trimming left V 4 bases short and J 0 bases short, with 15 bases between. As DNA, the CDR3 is TGCGCCAGCAGCCCGACGGATGGCAGGGCAACTAATGAAAAACTGTTTTTT. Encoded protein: CASSPTDGRATNEKLFF.

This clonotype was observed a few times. The CDR3: CSASRGTDTQYF. Here the CDR3 DNA reads TGCAGTGCTAGTCGGGGCACAGATACGCAGTATTTT. V usage is TRBV20-1 and J usage is TRBJ2-3; no clear D. Germline values: CDR1 DFQATT, CDR2 SNEGSKA (reference sequence). V was trimmed by 3 bases and J by 1 base, leaving 5 bases between them. This CDR3 contains 12 residues.

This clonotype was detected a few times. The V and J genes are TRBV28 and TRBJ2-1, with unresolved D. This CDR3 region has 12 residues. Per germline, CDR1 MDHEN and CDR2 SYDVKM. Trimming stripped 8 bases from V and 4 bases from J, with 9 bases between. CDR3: CASRGAYNEQFF. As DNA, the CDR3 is TGTGCCAGCCGAGGTGCTTACAATGAGCAGTTCTTC. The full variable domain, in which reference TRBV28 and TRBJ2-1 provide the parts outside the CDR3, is DVKVTQSSRYLVKRTGEKVFLECVQDMDHENMFWYRQDPGLGLRLIYFSYDVKMKEKGDIPEGYSVSREKKERFSLILESASTNQTSMYLCASRGAYNEQFFGPGTRLTVL.

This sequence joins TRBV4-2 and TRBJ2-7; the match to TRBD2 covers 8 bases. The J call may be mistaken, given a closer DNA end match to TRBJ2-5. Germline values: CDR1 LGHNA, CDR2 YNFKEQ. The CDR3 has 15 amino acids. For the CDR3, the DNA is TGTGCCAGCAGCCAAGTCTCGGGGGGGAGGGAGACCCAGTACTTC. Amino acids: CASSQVSGGRETQYF.

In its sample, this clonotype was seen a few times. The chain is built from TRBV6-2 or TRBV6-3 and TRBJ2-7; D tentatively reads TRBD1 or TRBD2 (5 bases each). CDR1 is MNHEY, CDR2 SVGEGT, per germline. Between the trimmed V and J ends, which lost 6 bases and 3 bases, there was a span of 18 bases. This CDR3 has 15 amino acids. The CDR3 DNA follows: TGTGCCAGCAGAAATGGTCTGGGACGCCTCTACGAGCAGTACTTC. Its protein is CASRNGLGRLYEQYF.

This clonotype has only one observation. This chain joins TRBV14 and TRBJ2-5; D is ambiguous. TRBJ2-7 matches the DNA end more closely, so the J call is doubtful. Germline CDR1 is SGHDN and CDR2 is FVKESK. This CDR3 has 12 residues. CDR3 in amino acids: CASSQWGYEQYF. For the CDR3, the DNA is TGTGCCAGCAGCCAATGGGGTTACGAGCAGTACTTC.

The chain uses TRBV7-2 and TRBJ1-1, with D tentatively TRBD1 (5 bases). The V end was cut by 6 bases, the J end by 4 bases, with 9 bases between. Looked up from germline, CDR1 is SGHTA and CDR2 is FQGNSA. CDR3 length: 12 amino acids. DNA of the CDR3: TGTGCCAGCAGAGATGACAGCACTGAAGCTTTCTTT. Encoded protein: CASRDDSTEAFF.

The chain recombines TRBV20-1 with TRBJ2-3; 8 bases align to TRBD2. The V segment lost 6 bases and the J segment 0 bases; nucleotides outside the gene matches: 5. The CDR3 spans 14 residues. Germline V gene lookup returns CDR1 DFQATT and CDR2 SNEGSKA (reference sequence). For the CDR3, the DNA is TGCAGTGCGATGGGACTAGGAAGCACAGATACGCAGTATTTT. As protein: CSAMGLGSTDTQYF.

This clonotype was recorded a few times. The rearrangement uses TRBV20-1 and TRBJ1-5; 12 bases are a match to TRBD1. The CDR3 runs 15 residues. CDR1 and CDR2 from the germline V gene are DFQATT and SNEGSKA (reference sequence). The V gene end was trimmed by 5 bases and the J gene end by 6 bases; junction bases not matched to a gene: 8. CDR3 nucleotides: TGCAGTGCTCAGCCGGGACAGGGGGCCAGTCAGCCCCAGCATTTT. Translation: CSAQPGQGASQPQHF.

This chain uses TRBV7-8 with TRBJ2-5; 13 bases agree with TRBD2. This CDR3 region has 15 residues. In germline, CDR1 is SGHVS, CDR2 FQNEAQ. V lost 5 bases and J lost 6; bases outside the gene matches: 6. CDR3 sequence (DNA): TGTGCCAGCAGCCCAACGGGACTAGCGGGGAAGACCCAGTACTTC. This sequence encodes CASSPTGLAGKTQYF. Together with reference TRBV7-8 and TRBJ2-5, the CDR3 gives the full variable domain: GAGVSQSPRYKVAKRGQDVALRCDPISGHVSLFWYQQALGQGPEFLTYFQNEAQLDKSGLPSDRFFAERPEGSVSTLKIQRTQQEDSAVYLCASSPTGLAGKTQYFGPGTRLLVL.

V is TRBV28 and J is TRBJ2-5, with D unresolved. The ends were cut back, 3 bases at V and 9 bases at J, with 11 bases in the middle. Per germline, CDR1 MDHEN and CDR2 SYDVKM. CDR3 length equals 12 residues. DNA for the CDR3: TGTGCCAGCAGTTTTAAGGATTGGGCCCAGTACTTC. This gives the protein CASSFKDWAQYF.

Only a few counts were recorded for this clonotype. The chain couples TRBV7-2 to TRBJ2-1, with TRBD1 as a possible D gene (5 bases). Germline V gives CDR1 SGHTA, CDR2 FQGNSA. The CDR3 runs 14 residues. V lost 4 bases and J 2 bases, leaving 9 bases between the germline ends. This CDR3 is CASSSRTTYNEQFF. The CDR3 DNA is TGTGCCAGCAGCTCCCGGACAACCTACAATGAGCAGTTCTTC.

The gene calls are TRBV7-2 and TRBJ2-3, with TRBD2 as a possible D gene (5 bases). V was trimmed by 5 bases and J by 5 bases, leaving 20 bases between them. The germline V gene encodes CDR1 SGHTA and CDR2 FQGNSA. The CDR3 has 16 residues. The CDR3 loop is CASSPVPSGLVDTQYF. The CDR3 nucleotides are TGTGCCAGCAGCCCCGTCCCCAGCGGCCTAGTAGATACGCAGTATTTT.

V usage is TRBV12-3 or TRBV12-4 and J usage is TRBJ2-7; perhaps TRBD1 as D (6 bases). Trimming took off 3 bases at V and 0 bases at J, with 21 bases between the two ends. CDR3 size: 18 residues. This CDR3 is CASSLKRTATLYSYEQYF. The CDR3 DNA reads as TGTGCCAGCAGTTTGAAAAGGACAGCTACTCTTTACTCCTACGAGCAGTACTTC.